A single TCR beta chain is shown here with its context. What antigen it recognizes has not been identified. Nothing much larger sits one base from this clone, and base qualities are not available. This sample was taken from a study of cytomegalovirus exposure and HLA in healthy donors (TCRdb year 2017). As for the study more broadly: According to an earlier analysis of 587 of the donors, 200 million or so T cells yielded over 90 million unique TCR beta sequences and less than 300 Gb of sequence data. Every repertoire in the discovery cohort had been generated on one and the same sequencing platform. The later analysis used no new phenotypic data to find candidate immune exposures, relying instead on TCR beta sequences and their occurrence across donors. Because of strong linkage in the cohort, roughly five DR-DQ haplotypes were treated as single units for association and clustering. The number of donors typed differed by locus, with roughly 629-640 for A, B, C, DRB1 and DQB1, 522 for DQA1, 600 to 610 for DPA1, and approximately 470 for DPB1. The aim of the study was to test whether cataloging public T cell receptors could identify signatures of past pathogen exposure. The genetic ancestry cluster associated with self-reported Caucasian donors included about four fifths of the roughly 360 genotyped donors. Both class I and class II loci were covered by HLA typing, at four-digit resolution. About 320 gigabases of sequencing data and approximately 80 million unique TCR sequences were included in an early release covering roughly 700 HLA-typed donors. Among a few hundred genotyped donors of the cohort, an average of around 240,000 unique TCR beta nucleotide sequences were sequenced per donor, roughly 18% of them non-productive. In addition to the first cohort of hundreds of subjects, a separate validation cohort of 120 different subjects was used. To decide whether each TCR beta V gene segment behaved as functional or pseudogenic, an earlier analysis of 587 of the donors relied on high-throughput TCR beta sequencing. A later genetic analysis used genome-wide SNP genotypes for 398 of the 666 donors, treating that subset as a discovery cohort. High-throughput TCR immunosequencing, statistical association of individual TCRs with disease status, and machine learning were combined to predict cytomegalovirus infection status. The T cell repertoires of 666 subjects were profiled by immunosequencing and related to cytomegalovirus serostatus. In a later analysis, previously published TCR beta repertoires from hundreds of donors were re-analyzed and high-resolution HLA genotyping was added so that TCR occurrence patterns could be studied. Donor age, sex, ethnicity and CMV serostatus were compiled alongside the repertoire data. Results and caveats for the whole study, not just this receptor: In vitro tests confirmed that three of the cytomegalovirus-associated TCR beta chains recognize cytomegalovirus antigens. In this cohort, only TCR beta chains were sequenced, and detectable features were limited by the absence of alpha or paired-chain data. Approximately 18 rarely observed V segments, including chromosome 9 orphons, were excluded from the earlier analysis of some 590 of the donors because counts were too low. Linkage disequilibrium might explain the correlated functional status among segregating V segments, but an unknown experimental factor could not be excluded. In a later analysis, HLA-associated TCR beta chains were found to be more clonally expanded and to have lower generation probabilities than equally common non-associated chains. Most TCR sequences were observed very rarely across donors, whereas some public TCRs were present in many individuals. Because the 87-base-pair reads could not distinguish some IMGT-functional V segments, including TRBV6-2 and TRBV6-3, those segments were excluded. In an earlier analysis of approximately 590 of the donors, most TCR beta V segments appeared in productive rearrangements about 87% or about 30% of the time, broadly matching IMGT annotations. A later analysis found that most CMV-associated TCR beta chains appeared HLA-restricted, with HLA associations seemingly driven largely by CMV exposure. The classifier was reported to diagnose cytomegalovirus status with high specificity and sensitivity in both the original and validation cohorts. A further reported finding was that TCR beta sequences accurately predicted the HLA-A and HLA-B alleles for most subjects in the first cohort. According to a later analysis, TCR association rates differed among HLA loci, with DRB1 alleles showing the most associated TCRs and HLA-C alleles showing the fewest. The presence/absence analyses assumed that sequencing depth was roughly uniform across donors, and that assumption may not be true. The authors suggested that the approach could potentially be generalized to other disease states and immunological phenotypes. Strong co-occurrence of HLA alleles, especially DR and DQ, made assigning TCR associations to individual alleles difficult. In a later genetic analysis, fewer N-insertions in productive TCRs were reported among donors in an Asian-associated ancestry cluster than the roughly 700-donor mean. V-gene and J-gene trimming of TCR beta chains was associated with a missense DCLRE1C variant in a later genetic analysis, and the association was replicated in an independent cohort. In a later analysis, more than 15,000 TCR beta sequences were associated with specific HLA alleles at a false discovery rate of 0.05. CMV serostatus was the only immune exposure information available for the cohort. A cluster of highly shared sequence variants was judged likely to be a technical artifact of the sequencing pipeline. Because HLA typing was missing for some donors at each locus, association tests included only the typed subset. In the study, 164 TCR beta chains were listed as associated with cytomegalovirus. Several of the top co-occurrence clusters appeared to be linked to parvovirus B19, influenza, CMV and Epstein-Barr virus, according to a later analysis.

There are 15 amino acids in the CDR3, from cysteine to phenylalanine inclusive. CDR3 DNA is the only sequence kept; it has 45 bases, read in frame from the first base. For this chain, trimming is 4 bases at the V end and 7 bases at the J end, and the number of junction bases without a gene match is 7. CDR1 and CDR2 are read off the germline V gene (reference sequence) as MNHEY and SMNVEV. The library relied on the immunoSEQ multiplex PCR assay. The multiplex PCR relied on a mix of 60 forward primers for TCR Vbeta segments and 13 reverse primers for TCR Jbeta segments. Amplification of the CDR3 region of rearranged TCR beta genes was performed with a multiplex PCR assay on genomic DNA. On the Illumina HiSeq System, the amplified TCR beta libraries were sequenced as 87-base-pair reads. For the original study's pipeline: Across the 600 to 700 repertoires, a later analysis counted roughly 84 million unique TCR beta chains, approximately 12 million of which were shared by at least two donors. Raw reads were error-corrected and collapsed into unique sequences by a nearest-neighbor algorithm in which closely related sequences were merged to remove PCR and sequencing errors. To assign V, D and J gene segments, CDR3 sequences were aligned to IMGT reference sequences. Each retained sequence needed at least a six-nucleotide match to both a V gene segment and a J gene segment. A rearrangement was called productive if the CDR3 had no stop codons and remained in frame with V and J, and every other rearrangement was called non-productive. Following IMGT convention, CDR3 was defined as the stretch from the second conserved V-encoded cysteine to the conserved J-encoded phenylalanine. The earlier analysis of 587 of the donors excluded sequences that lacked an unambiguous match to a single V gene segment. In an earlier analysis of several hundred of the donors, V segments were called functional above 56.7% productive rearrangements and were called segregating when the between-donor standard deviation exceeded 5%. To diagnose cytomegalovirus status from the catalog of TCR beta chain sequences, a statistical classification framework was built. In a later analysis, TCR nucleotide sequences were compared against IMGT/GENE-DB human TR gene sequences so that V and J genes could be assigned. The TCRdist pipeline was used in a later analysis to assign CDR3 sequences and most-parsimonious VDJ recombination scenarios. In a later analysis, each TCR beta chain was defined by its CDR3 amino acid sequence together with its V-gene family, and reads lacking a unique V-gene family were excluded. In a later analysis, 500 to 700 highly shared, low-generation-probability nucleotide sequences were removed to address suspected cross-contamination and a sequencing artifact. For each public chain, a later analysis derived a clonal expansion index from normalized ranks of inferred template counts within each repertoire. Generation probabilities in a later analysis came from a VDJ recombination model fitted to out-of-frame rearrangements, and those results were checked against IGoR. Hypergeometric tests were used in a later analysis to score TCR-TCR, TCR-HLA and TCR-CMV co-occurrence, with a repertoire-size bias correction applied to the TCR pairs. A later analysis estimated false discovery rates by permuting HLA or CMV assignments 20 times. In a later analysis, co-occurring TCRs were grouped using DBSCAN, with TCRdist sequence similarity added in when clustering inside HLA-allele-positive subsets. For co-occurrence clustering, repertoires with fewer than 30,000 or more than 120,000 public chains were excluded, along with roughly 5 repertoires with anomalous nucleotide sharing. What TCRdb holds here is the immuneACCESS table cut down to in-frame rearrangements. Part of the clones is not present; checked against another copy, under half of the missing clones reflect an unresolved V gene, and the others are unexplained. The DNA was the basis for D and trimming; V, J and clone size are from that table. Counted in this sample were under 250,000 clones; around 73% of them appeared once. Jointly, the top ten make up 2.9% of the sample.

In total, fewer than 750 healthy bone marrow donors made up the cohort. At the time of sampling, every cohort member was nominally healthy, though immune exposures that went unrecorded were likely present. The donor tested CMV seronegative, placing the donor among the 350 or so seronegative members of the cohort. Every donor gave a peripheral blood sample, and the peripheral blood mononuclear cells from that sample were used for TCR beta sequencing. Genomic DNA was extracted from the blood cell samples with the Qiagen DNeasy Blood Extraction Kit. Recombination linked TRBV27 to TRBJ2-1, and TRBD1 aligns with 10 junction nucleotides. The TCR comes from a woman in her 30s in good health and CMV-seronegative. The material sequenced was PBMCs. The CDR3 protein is CASSSDRGRWNEQFF. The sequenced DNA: TGTGCCAGCAGTTCAGACAGGGGGCGTTGGAATGAGCAGTTCTTC.